This entry is about one T cell receptor (beta chain). Unmatched junction bases numbered 6, after V lost 0 bases and J lost 2 bases. The CDR3 consists of 16 residues. Germline V lookup: CDR1 SGHRS, CDR2 YFSETQ. The method was immunoSEQ multiplex PCR; TCRdb's version includes in-frame clones alone and lacks a portion of them. Of roughly 170,000 clones in the sample, 70% to 90% were seen once. The data were obtained in a study of T cell responses to AZD1222 COVID-19 vaccine. This chain uses TRBV5-1 with TRBJ2-7; 9 bases line up with TRBD1. This TCR was sampled from an adult in good health. Material: peripheral blood, obtained on day 0 of AZD1222 vaccination. This CDR3 is CASSLAAGTGTYEQYF. The CDR3 coding sequence is TGCGCCAGCAGCTTGGCCGCCGGGACAGGGACCTACGAGCAGTACTTC.